The 5 T cell receptor beta chains reported below all come from one sample, sequenced in a study of T cell responses to AZD1222 COVID-19 vaccine. Method: immunoSEQ multiplex PCR; TCRdb's copy keeps in-frame clones and lacks some. This table has some 84,000 clones, 70% to 90% appearing once. The sample consisted of peripheral blood, taken on day 0 of AZD1222 vaccination. The receptors here all came from an adult in good health.

The chain links TRBV15 to TRBJ2-7; D is ambiguous. Trimming cost V 2 bases and J 0 bases, with 5 bases left between them. CDR3 length equals 13 residues. CDR1 is LNHNV, CDR2 YYDKDF, per germline (reference sequence). For the CDR3, the DNA is TGTGCCACCAGCAGACTAGACTCCTACGAGCAGTACTTC. Encoded protein: CATSRLDSYEQYF.

The V gene is TRBV12-3 or TRBV12-4, the J gene TRBJ1-4; D ambiguous. V lost 5 bases to trimming and J lost 10 bases, with 8 bases between them. The CDR3 totals 11 residues. The CDR3 nucleotides read TGTGCCAGCAGTGGCTTTGTAAAACTGTTTTTT. Translating gives CASSGFVKLFF.

This clone has a single count. The V call is TRBV28, the J call TRBJ2-1, with 8 bases identical to TRBD2. CDR1 and CDR2 from the germline V gene are MDHEN and SYDVKM. The CDR3 is 15 amino acids. V lost 3 bases to trimming and J lost 5 bases; unmatched junction nucleotides: 6. CDR3 protein: CASSFSTSGNNEQFF. The CDR3 DNA reads TGTGCCAGCAGTTTCAGTACTAGCGGCAACAATGAGCAGTTCTTC.

The V call is TRBV11-1, the J call TRBJ1-4; no definite D call. Germline V gene lookup returns CDR1 SGHAT and CDR2 FQDESV (reference sequence). The V and J ends lost 4 bases and 5 bases respectively, with 17 bases between them. This CDR3 contains 16 residues. The CDR3 protein is CASSSPHGGSNEKLFF. CDR3 nucleotides: TGTGCCAGCAGCTCCCCCCACGGCGGCTCGAATGAAAAACTGTTTTTT.

This sequence joins TRBV7-2 and TRBJ2-3, with D possibly matching TRBD2 (6 bases). V shed 4 bases and J shed 8 bases, with 10 bases lying between them. CDR3 length equals 12 residues. Germline loops: CDR1 SGHTA, CDR2 FQGNSA. The DNA of the CDR3 is TGTGCCAGCAGCTCGACTAGTACTACGCAGTATTTT. This translates into CASSSTSTTQYF.